These T cell receptor beta chains were read from a single sample in a study of T cell repertoires in cytomegalovirus infection. No antigen has been assigned to these receptors. TCRdb reanalysed the reads using MiXCR and keeps one entry per CDR3 protein. The data hold some 900,000 distinct CDR3 sequences, with approximately 29% observed a single time. This sample comprised cultured CD8+ T cells from PBMCs, obtained from culture after CMV antigen stimulation. These receptors were collected from a human donor in good health (CMV status not recorded). Some clones in this sample may be carry-over from other donors' samples. Each CDR3 is given with its conserved first and last residue. A D gene is named only where the DNA matches it firmly. The size field is filled for only some rows; it gives once, few, many or a size class.

CDR3	DNA	size	V	D	J
CASSSPDGQREQYF	TGTGCCAGCAGCTCCCCGGACGGGCAACGCGAGCAGTACTTC	NA	TRBV7-9	NA	TRBJ2-7
CSARGGRLGDTEAFF	TGCAGTGCGAGGGGTGGGCGCCTGGGGGACACTGAAGCTTTCTTT	NA	TRBV20-1	NA	TRBJ1-1
CANSQPRGRLNEQFF	TGTGCCAACAGCCAACCCAGGGGGCGCCTCAATGAGCAGTTCTTC	NA	TRBV11-2	TRBD1	TRBJ2-1
CASSPRTLRETQYF	TGTGCCAGCAGCCCTCGGACCCTACGGGAGACCCAGTACTTC	NA	TRBV5-4	NA	TRBJ2-5
CASSSGPNQETQYF	TGTGCCAGCAGCTCTGGACCGAACCAAGAGACCCAGTACTTC	NA	TRBV7-9	NA	TRBJ2-5
CTSSSGVTGELFF	TGTACCAGCAGCTCAGGGGTCACCGGGGAGCTGTTTTTT	NA	TRBV7-4	NA	TRBJ2-2
CASSASLGHEQFF	TGTGCCAGCAGCGCCAGTCTAGGTCATGAGCAGTTCTTC	many	TRBV7-8	NA	TRBJ2-1
CASLKQGFAGNTIYF	TGTGCCTCACTTAAACAAGGATTTGCTGGAAACACCATATATTTT	NA	TRBV19	NA	TRBJ1-3
CATSISRGSSYEQYF	TGTGCCACCAGCATTTCTAGGGGGAGCTCCTACGAGCAGTACTTC	few	TRBV15	NA	TRBJ2-7
CASSLTGGTYEQYF	TGTGCCAGCAGTTTGACAGGGGGAACCTACGAGCAGTACTTC	few	TRBV27	TRBD1	TRBJ2-7
CASSLGGTGLAEQYF	TGTGCCAGCAGCTTAGGGGGGACAGGGTTGGCCGAGCAGTACTTC	NA	TRBV7-9	TRBD1	TRBJ2-7
CASSFPRRGDTGELFF	TGTGCCAGCAGCTTCCCCCGGCGGGGGGACACCGGGGAGCTGTTTTTT	many	TRBV7-9	TRBD2	TRBJ2-2
CASSLAADYGLETQYF	TGTGCCAGCAGCTTAGCTGCGGACTACGGGCTGGAGACCCAGTACTTC	few	TRBV7-9	NA	TRBJ2-5
CALSPATNSPLHF	TGTGCTCTAAGTCCAGCGACCAATTCACCCCTCCACTTT	few	TRBV6-1	NA	TRBJ1-6